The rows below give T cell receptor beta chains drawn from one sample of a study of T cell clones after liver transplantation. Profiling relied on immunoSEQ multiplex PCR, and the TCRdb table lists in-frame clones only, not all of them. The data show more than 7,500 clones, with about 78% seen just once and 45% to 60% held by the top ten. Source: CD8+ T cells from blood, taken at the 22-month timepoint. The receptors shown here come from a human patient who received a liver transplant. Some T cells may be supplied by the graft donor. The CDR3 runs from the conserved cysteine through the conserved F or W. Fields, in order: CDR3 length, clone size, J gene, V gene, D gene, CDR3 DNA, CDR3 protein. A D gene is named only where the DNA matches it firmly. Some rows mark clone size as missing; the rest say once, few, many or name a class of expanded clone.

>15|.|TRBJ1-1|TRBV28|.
TGTGCCAGCAGTCTGGATGGAGGGGGGAACACTGAAGCTTTCTTT
CASSLDGGGNTEAFF
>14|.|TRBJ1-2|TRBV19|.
TGTGCCAGTACCCCCCCGGGGTTTTCCTATGGCTACACCTTC
CASTPPGFSYGYTF
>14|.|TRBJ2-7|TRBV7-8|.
TGTGCCAGCAGCTCGACCAGATCCTCCGCCGAGCAGTACTTC
CASSSTRSSAEQYF
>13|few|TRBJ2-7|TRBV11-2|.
TGTGCCAGCAGCTGGACAGCCTCCTACGAGCAGTACTTC
CASSWTASYEQYF
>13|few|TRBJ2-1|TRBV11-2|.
TGTGCCAGCAGCTTAGGCCTGGTTACAGAGCAGTTCTTC
CASSLGLVTEQFF
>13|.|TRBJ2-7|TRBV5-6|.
TGTGCCAGCAGCTTGCCTAGGGGCCACGAGCAGTACTTC
CASSLPRGHEQYF
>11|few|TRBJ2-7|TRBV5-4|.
TGTGCCAGCAGACGAGGATACGAGCAGTACTTC
CASRRGYEQYF
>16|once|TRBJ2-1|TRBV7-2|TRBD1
TGTGCCAGCAGCGCCCCGGGACAGAGTTGGAACAATGAGCAGTTCTTC
CASSAPGQSWNNEQFF
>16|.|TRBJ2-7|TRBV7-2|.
TGTGCCAGCAGCTTAGGACCGGCGGGGAGCTCCTACGAGCAGTACTTC
CASSLGPAGSSYEQYF
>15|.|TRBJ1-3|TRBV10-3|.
TGTGCCATCAGTGAGTCGGGGGAGGCTGGAAACACCATATATTTT
CAISESGEAGNTIYF
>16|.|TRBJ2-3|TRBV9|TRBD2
TGTGCCAGCAGCATCAGCGGGGGGGCGGGTACAGATACGCAGTATTTT
CASSISGGAGTDTQYF
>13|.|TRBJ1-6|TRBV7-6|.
TGTGCCAGCAGCTTAACAGGAGATTCACCCCTCCACTTT
CASSLTGDSPLHF
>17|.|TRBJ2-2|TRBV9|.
TGTGCCAGCAGCGTGTCGGGGGGCGCAGGTATAACCGGGGAGCTGTTTTTT
CASSVSGGAGITGELFF
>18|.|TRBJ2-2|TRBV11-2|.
TGTGCCAGCAGCGACCCAGCCGCGGGACACCAAAACACCGGGGAGCTGTTTTTT
CASSDPAAGHQNTGELFF
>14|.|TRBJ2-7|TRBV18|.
TGTGCCAGCTCACCGTCCCAAAACCCCGTCGAGCAGTACTTC
CASSPSQNPVEQYF
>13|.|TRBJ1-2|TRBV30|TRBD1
TGTGCCTGGCGACAGGGGGAAAACTATGGCTACACCTTC
CAWRQGENYGYTF
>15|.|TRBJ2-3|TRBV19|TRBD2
TGTGCCAGTAGTATTCAAGGCGGGGGAGCAGATACGCAGTATTTT
CASSIQGGGADTQYF
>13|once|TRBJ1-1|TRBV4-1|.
TGCGCCAGCAGCCCCCTGGCGGGGACTGAAGCTTTCTTT
CASSPLAGTEAFF
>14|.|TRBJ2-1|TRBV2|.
TGTGCCAGTAGCATCGGGGCGATGGGGAATGAGCAGTTCTTC
CASSIGAMGNEQFF
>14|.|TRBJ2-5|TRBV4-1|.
TGCGCCAGCAGCCAAGGCCCCGAGGGAGAGACCCAGTACTTC
CASSQGPEGETQYF
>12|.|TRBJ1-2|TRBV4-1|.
TGCGCCAGCAGCCAAGATCTAAGTGGCTACACCTTC
CASSQDLSGYTF
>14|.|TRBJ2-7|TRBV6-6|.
TGTGCCAGCAGTTACTCGGGGGCCGTCTCTGAGCAGTACTTC
CASSYSGAVSEQYF
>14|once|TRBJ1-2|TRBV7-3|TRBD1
TGTGCCAGCGCCGCGGGGGCAGGGGGCTATGGCTACACCTTC
CASAAGAGGYGYTF
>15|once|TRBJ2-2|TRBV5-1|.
TGCGCCAGCAGCTTGGAAGGGTCCCCATACGGGGAGCTGTTTTTT
CASSLEGSPYGELFF